Detailed here is one TCR beta chain. The antigen remains undetermined. Produced via immunoSEQ multiplex PCR; TCRdb's table is partial and in-frame only. Of 100,000 to 120,000 clones detected, around 90% appear once; the ten largest clones hold 2% to 3%. Germline V gives CDR1 SGHRS, CDR2 YFSETQ. The CDR3 length is 15 residues. V dropped 3 bases and J dropped 0; count of bases not matched to a gene: 3. The sample belongs to a study of T cell responses to AZD1222 COVID-19 vaccine. Broader study findings: Baseline seropositivity characterized only six AZD1222 recipients. Spike-specific TCRs gained breadth and depth after people received two AZD1222 doses. The study reported that nearly half of spike-specific TCRs target unmutated variant regions. Clonal diversity was possibly underestimated, and the donors were mostly white British, with more females.

The source of this sequence is an adult who received the AZD1222 COVID-19 vaccine. The sample in question was peripheral blood, obtained 28 days after the second AZD1222 dose. The chain couples TRBV5-1 to TRBJ2-7, with 10 nucleotides matching TRBD2. This chain's CDR3 is CASSSLAGASYEQYF. The CDR3 DNA sequence: TGCGCCAGCAGCTCGCTAGCGGGGGCCTCCTACGAGCAGTACTTC.